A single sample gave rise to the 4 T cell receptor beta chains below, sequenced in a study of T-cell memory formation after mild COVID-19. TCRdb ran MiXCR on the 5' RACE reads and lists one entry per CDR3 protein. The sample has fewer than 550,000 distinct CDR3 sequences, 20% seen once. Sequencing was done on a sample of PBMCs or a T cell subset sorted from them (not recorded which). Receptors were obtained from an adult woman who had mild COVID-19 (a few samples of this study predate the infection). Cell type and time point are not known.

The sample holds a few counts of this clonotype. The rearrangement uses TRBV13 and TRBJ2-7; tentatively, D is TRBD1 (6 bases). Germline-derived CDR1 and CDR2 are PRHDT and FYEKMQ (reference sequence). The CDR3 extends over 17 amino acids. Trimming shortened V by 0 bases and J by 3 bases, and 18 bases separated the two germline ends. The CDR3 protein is CASSLGLGGGSYYEQYF. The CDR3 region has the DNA TGTGCCAGCAGCTTAGGCCTCGGTGGGGGCAGCTACTACGAGCAGTACTTC.

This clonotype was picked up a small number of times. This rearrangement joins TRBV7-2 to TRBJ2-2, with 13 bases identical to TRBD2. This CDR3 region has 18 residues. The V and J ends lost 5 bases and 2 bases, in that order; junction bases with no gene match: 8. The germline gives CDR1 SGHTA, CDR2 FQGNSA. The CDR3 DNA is TGTGCCAGCAGCCAAGCCTGGGGACTAGCGGGAAACACCGGGGAGCTGTTTTTT. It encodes CASSQAWGLAGNTGELFF. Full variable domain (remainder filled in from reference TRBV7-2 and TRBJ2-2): GAGVSQSPSNKVTEKGKDVELRCDPISGHTALYWYRQSLGQGLEFLIYFQGNSAPDKSGLPSDRFSAERTGGSVSTLTIQRTQQEDSAVYLCASSQAWGLAGNTGELFFGEGSRLTVL.

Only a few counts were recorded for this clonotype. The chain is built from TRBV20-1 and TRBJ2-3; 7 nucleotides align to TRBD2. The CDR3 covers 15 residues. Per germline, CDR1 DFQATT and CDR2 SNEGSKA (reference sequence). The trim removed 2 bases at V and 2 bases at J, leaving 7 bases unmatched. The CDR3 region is CSARRPGLNTDTQYF. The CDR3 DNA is TGCAGTGCTAGAAGACCGGGACTAAACACAGATACGCAGTATTTT.

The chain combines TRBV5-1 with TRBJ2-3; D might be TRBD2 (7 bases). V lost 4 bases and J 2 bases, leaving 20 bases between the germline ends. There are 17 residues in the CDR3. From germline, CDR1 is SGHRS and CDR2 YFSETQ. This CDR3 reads CASSTRWGGADTDTQYF. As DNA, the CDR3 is TGCGCCAGCAGCACCCGGTGGGGGGGCGCGGACACAGATACGCAGTATTTT.